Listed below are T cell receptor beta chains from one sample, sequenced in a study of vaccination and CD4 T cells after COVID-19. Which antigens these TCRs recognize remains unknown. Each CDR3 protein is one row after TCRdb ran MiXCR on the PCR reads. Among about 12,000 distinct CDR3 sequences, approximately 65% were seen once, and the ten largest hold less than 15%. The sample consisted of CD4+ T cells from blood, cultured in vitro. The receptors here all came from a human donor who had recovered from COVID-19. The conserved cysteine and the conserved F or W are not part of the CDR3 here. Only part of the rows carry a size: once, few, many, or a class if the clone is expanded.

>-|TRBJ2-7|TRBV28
ASRGPVVDEQY
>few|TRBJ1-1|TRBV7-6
ASSLDRNTEAF
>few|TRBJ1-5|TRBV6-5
ASSFGGPGNQPQH
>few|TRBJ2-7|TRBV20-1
SATIRLAGQY
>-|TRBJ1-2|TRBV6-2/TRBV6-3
ASSYRVADGYT
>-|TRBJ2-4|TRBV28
ASQTGGWDIQY
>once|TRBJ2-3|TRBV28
ASTDTTSTDTQY
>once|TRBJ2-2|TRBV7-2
ASSLKDRHTGELF
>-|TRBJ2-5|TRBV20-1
SARDRTSGRETQY
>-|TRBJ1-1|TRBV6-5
ASSYVQGAIETEAF
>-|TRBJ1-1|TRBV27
ASSPDRGTEAF
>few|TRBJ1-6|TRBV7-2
ASSPGRVGSPLH
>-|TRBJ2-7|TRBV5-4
ASSDSGRDNEQY
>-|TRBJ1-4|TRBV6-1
ASQGVGEKLF
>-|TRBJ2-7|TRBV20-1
SARGGGSGRAGEQY
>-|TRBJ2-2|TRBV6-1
ATAWDNTGELF
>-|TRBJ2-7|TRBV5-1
ASSSAPGQGSYEQY
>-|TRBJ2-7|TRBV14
ASSQTGPRYEQY
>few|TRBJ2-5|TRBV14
ASSQATYQETQY
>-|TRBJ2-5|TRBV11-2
ASRGQKETQY
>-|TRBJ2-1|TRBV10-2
ASQRQSSYNEQF
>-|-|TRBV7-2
ASSLGTGHAYEQY
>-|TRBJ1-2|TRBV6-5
ASSYGDRSYGYT
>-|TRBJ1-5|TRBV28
ASRYSGQNNQPQH